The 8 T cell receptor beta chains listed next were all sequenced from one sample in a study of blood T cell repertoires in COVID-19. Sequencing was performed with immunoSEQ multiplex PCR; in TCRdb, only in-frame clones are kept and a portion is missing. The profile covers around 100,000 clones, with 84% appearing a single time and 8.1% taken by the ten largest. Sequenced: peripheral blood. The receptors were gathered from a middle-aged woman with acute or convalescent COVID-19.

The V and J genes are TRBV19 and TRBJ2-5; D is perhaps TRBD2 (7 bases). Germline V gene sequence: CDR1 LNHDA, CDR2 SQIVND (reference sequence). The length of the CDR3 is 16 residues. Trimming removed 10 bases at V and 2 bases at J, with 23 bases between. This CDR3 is CATSEPGGARQETQYF. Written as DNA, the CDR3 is TGTGCCACTTCGGAGCCTGGGGGGGCCCGGCAAGAGACCCAGTACTTC. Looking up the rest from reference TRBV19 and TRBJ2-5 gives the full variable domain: DGGITQSPKYLFRKEGQNVTLSCEQNLNHDAMYWYRQDPGQGLRLIYYSQIVNDFQKGDIAEGYSVSREKKESFPLTVTSAQKNPTAFYLCATSEPGGARQETQYFGPGTRLLVL.

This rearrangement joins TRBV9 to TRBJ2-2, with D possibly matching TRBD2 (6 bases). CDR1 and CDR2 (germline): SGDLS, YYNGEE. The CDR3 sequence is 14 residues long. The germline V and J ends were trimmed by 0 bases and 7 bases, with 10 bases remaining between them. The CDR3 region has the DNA TGTGCCAGCAGCGTAGTCGGAGGGGTCGGGGAGCTGTTTTTT. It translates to CASSVVGGVGELFF.

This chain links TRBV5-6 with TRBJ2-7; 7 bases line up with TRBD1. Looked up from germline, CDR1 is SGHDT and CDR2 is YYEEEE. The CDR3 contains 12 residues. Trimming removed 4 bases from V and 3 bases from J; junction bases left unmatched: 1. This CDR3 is CASSRDSYEQYF. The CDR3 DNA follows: TGTGCCAGCAGCCGGGACAGCTACGAGCAGTACTTC.

The CDR3 loop reads CASSLGSWEGEQFF. CDR3 nucleotide sequence: TGCGCCAGCAGCTTGGGTTCTTGGGAGGGTGAGCAGTTCTTC. This chain uses TRBV5-1 with TRBJ2-1; 7 bases agree with TRBD2. CDR1 is SGHRS and CDR2 is YFSETQ in the germline V gene. This CDR3 spans 14 amino acids. Trimming cost V 0 bases and J 9 bases; bases outside gene matches: 6.

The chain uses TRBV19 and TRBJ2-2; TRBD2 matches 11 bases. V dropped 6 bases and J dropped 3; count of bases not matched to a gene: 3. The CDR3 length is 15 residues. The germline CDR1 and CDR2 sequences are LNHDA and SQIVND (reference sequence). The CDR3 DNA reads TGTGCCAGTAGCCAACTAGCGGGGGACACCGGGGAGCTGTTTTTT. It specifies CASSQLAGDTGELFF.

CDR3: CASRELTGESGANVLTF. The CDR3 DNA follows: TGTGCCAGCAGGGAACTGACAGGGGAATCGGGGGCCAACGTCCTGACTTTC. The rearrangement uses TRBV2 and TRBJ2-6, with 8 bases identical to TRBD1. Germline lookup yields CDR1 SNHLY and CDR2 FYNNEI. V lost 6 bases and J lost 4; bases outside the gene matches: 11. CDR3 length: 17 amino acids.

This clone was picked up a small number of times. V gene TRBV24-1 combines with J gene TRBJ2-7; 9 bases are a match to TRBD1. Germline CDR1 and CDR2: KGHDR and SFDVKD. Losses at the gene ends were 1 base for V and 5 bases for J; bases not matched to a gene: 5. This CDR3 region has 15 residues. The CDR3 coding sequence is TGTGCCACCAGTGATTTTGGGACAGGGAAGGACGAGCAGTACTTC. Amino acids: CATSDFGTGKDEQYF.

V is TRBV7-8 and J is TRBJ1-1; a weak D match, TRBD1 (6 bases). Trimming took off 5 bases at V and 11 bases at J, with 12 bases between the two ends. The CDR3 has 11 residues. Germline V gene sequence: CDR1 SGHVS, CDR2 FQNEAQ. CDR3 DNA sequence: TGTGCCAGCAGCCAGTCAGGGGTGGCTTTCTTT. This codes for CASSQSGVAFF.